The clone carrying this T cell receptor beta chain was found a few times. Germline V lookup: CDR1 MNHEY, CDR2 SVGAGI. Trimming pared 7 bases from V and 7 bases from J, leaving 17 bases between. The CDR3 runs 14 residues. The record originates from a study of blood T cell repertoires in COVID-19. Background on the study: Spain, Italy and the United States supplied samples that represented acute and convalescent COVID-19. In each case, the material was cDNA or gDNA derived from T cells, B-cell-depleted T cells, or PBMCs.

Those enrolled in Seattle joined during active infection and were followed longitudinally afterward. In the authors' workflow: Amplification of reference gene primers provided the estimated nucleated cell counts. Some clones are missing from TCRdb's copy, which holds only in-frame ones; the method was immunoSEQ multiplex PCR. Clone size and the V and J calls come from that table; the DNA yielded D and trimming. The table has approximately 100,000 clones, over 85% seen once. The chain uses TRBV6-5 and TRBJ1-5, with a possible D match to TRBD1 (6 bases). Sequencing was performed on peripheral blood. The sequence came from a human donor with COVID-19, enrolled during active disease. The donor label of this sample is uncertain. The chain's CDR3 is CASITYRAGQPQHF. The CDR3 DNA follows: TGTGCCAGCATAACGTACAGGGCCGGACAGCCCCAGCATTTT.